Described below is a single TCR beta chain sequence and its context. Germline CDR1 reads MDHEN; CDR2 reads SYDVKM. This CDR3 contains 14 residues. Trimming left V 5 bases short and J 3 bases short, with 14 bases between. This PCR relied on a set of 60 Vbeta primers and 13 Jbeta primers. The repertoire was sequenced with immunoSEQ multiplex PCR; TCRdb's copy has only in-frame clones and lacks some. The sample has more than 20,000 clones, 75% to 85% seen once. This record belongs to a study of cytomegalovirus exposure and HLA in healthy donors. Sequenced input: PBMCs. The chain employs TRBV28 and TRBJ2-7, with D maybe TRBD2 (6 bases). This receptor was obtained from a male donor in good health and CMV-seronegative. The CDR3 DNA reads TGTGCCAGCAGTCACCGGGACTTTAACTACGAGCAGTACTTC. Its protein is CASSHRDFNYEQYF.